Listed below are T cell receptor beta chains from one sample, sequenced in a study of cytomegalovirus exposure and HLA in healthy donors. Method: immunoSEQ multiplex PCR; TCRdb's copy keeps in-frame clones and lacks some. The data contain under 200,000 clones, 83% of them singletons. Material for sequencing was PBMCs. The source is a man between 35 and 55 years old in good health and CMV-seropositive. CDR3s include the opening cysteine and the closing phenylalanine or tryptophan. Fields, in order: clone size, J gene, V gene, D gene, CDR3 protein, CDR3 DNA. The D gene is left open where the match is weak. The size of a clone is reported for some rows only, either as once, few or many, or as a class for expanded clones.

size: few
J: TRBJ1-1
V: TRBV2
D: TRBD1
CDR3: CASSLQGGLGTEAFF
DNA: TGTGCCAGCAGTCTACAGGGGGGCTTAGGCACTGAAGCTTTCTTT

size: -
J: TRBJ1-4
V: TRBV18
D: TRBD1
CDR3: CASSPQGAEEKLFF
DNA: TGTGCCAGCTCACCTCAGGGGGCTGAGGAAAAACTGTTTTTT

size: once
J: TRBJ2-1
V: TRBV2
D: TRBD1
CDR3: CASGRDRVSYEQFF
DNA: TGTGCCAGCGGCCGGGACAGGGTCAGTTATGAGCAGTTCTTC

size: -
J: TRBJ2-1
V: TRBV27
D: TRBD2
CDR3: CASFASGPYNEQFF
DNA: TGTGCCAGCTTTGCTAGCGGCCCCTACAATGAGCAGTTCTTC

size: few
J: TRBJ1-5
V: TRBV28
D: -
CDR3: CASSLSGQPQHF
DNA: TGTGCCAGCAGTTTATCGGGTCAGCCCCAGCATTTT

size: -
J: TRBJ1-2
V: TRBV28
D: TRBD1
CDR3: CASRVTGTGGNYGYTF
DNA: TGTGCCAGCAGGGTAACCGGAACAGGGGGCAACTATGGCTACACCTTC

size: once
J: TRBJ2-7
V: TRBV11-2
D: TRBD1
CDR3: CASSSGQGTYEQYF
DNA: TGTGCCAGCAGCTCAGGACAGGGAACCTACGAGCAGTACTTC

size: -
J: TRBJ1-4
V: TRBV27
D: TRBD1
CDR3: CASSRGQGTNEKLFF
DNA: TGTGCCAGCAGTCGGGGACAGGGAACTAATGAAAAACTGTTTTTT

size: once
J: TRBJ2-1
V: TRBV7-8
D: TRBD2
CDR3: CASSLRGGAGGPKYNEQFF
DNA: TGTGCCAGCAGCTTAAGGGGGGGAGCGGGAGGGCCAAAATATAATGAGCAGTTCTTC

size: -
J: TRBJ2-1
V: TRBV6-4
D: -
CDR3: CASSDSGEAGEQFF
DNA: TGTGCCAGCAGTGACTCGGGAGAGGCGGGTGAGCAGTTCTTC

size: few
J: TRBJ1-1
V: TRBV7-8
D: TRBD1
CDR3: CASSRQGPEAFF
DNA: TGTGCCAGCAGCAGACAGGGGCCTGAAGCTTTCTTT

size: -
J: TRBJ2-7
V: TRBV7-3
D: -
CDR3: CASSFGDRGEQYF
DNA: TGTGCCAGCAGCTTCGGAGATCGGGGCGAGCAGTACTTC

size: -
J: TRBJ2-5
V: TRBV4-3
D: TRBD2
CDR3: CASSASGRAEETQYF
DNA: TGCGCCAGCAGCGCCAGCGGGAGGGCCGAGGAGACCCAGTACTTC

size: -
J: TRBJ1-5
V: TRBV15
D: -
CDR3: CATSKGLQSGQPQHF
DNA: TGTGCCACCAGCAAGGGGCTCCAGAGTGGTCAGCCCCAGCATTTT

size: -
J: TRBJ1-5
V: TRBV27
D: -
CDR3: CASSSGLAGVVNQPQHF
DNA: TGTGCCAGCAGTTCGGGGTTGGCAGGGGTTGTGAATCAGCCCCAGCATTTT

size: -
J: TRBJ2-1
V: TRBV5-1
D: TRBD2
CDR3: CASALAGGSAYNEQFF
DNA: TGCGCCAGCGCGCTAGCGGGAGGGTCTGCCTACAATGAGCAGTTCTTC

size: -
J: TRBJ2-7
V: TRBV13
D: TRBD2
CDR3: CASSHWGGPSYEQYF
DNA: TGTGCCAGCAGCCATTGGGGGGGACCCTCCTACGAGCAGTACTTC

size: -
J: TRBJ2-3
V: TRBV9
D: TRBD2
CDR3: CASSTGTSGMADTQYF
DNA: TGTGCCAGCAGCACCGGGACTAGCGGGATGGCAGATACGCAGTATTTT

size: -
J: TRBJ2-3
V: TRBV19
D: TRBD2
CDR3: CASSISLGGRAPDTQYF
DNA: TGTGCCAGTAGTATCAGTTTGGGCGGGAGGGCCCCAGATACGCAGTATTTT

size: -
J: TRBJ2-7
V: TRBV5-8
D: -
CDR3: CASSTTHEQYF
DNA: TGTGCCAGCAGCACTACCCACGAGCAGTACTTC

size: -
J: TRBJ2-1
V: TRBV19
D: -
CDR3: CASSTRGSYNEQFF
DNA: TGTGCCAGTAGTACAAGAGGCTCCTACAATGAGCAGTTCTTC

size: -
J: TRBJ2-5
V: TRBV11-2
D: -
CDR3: CASSPVVRRETQYF
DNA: TGTGCCAGCAGCCCTGTGGTAAGGAGAGAGACCCAGTACTTC

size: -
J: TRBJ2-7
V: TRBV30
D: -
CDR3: CAWSAGGYEQYF
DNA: TGTGCCTGGAGTGCTGGCGGTTACGAGCAGTACTTC

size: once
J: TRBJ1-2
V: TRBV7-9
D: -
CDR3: CASSLGQTPYGYTF
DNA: TGTGCCAGCAGCTTAGGTCAGACTCCCTATGGCTACACCTTC

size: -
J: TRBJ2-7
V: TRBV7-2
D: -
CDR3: CASSLAPGRYEQYF
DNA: TGTGCCAGCAGCTTAGCGCCGGGGAGGTACGAGCAGTACTTC

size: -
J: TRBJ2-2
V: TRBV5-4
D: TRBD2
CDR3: CASSPGTSGRTGELFF
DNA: TGTGCCAGCAGCCCTGGGACTAGCGGGCGCACCGGGGAGCTGTTTTTT

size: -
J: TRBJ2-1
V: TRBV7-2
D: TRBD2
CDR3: CASSLGAGGSYNEQFF
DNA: TGTGCCAGCAGCTTAGGGGCGGGGGGCTCCTACAATGAGCAGTTCTTC

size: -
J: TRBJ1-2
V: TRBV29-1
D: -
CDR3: CSVGQNYGYTF
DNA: TGCAGCGTAGGACAGAATTATGGCTACACCTTC

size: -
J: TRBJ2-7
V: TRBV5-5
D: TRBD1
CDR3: CASSSSWTGSSYEQYF
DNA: TGTGCCAGCAGCTCCTCTTGGACAGGATCCTCCTACGAGCAGTACTTC

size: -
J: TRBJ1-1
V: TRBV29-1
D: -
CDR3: CSVEGITGRNTEAFF
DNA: TGCAGCGTTGAAGGGATTACAGGGAGGAACACTGAAGCTTTCTTT